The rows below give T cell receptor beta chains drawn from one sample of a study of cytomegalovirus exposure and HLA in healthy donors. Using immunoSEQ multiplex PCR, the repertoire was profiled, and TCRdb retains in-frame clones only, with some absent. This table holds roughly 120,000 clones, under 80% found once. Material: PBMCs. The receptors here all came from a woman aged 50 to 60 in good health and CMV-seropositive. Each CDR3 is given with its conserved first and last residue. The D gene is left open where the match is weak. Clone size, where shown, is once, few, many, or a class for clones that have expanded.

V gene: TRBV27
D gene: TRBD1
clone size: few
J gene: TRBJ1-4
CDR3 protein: CASSITGGTNEKLFF
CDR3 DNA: TGTGCCAGCAGTATCACAGGGGGAACTAATGAAAAACTGTTTTTT

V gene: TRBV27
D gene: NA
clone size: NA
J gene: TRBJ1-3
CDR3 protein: CASSLTGVGNTIYF
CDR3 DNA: TGTGCCAGCAGTCTAACGGGGGTCGGAAACACCATATATTTT

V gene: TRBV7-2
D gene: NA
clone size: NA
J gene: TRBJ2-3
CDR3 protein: CASSLLLAGDTQYF
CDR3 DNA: TGTGCCAGCAGCTTACTACTAGCCGGCGATACGCAGTATTTT

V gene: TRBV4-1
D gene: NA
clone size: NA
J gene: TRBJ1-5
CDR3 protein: CASSQEWQDNQPQHF
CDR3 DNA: TGCGCCAGCAGCCAAGAATGGCAGGACAATCAGCCCCAGCATTTT

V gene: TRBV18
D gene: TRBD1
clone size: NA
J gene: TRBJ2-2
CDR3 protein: CASSLGQGGTGELFF
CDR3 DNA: TGTGCCAGCTCACTCGGACAGGGTGGCACCGGGGAGCTGTTTTTT

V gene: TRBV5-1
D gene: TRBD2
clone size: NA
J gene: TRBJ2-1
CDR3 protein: CASRAGGGDEQFF
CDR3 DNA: TGCGCCAGCAGAGCGGGAGGGGGCGATGAGCAGTTCTTC

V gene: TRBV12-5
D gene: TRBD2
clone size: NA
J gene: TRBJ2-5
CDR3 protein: CASGPARTSGKETQYF
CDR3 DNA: TGTGCTAGTGGCCCCGCGCGGACTAGCGGGAAAGAGACCCAGTACTTC

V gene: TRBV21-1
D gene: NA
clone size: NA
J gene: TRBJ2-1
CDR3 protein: CASSKSGSGNEQFF
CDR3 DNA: TGTGCCAGCAGCAAATCTGGCAGCGGCAATGAGCAGTTCTTC

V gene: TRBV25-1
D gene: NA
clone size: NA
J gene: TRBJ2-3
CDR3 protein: CASSELGAPLRTDTQYF
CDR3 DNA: TGTGCCAGCAGTGAACTGGGGGCACCCCTACGCACAGATACGCAGTATTTT

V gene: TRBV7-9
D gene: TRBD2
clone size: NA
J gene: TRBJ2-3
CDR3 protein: CASSLPTSGIEAQYF
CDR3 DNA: TGTGCCAGCAGCTTACCGACTAGCGGGATAGAGGCGCAGTATTTT

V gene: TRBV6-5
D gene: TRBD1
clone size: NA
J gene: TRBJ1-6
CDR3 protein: CASRTGTGTSPLHF
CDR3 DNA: TGTGCCAGCAGGACCGGGACAGGGACTTCACCCCTCCACTTT

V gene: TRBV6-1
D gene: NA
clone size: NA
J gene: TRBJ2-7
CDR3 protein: CASSRGGAYEQYF
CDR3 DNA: TGTGCCAGCAGTAGGGGGGGGGCCTACGAGCAGTACTTC

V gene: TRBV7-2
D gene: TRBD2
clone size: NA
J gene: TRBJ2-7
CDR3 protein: CASSLYLAGEQYF
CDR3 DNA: TGTGCCAGCAGCTTATACCTAGCGGGCGAGCAGTACTTC

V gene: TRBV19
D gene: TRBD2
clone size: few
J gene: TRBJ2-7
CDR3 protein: CASSSGGTYEQYF
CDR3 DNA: TGTGCCAGTAGTTCGGGAGGAACCTACGAGCAGTACTTC

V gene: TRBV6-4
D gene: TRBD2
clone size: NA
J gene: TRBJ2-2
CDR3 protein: CASSELAGLNTGELFF
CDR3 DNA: TGTGCCAGCAGTGAGCTAGCGGGACTAAACACCGGGGAGCTGTTTTTT

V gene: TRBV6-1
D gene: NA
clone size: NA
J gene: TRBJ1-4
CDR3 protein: CATAATRLFF
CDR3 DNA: TGTGCCACCGCGGCGACGCGGCTGTTTTTT

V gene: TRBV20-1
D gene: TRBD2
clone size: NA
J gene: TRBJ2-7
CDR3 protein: CSAKGLGEQYF
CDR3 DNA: TGCAGTGCTAAGGGACTAGGCGAGCAGTACTTC

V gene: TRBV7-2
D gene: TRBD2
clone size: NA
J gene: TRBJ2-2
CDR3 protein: CASSFSGRGRGTGELFF
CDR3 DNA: TGTGCCAGCAGCTTTAGCGGGAGGGGCCGGGGGACCGGGGAGCTGTTTTTT

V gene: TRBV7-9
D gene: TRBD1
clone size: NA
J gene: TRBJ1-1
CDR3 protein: CASRRDRGLNTEAFF
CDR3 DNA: TGTGCCAGCAGACGGGACAGGGGTTTGAACACTGAAGCTTTCTTT

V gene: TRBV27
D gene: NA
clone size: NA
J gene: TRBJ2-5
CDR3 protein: CASSPTARPGQETQYF
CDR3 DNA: TGTGCCAGCAGTCCTACGGCCCGGCCGGGGCAAGAGACCCAGTACTTC

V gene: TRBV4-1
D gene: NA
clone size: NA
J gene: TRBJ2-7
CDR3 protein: CASSKQGEDEQYF
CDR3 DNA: TGCGCCAGCTCCAAACAGGGAGAGGACGAGCAGTACTTC

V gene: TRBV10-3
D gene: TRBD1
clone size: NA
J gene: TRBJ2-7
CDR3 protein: CAIREPGQGYEQYF
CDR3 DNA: TGTGCCATCAGGGAACCGGGACAGGGCTACGAGCAGTACTTC

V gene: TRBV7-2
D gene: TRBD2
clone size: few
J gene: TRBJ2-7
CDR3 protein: CASTYTGGAGYEQYF
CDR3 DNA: TGTGCCAGCACTTACACGGGGGGGGCAGGCTACGAGCAGTACTTC

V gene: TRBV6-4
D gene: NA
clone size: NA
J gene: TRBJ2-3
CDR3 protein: CASSGEPTDTQYF
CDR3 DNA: TGTGCCAGCAGCGGGGAACCCACAGATACGCAGTATTTT

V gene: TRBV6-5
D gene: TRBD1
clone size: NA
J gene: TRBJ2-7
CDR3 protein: CASSYTLQGSYEQYF
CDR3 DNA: TGTGCCAGCAGTTACACTCTACAGGGGTCCTACGAGCAGTACTTC

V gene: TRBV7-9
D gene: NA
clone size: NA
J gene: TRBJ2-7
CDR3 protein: CASRSSSLYEQYF
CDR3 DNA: TGTGCCAGCAGGAGTAGTTCACTTTACGAGCAGTACTTC

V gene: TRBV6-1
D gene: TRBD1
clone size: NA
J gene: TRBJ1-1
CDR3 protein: CASRGTANTEAFF
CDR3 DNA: TGTGCCAGCAGGGGGACAGCGAACACTGAAGCTTTCTTT

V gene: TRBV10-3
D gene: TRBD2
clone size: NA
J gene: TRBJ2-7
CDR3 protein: CASETSGSYEQYF
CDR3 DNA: TGTGCCTCCGAGACTAGCGGTTCCTACGAGCAGTACTTC

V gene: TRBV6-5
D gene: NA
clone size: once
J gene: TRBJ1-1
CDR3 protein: CASSYSRAALNTEAFF
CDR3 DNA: TGTGCCAGCAGTTACTCGAGGGCCGCCTTGAACACTGAAGCTTTCTTT

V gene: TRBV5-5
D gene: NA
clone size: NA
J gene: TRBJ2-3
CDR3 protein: CASSLGIQGTDTQYF
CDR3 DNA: TGTGCCAGCAGCTTGGGTATCCAGGGGACAGATACGCAGTATTTT

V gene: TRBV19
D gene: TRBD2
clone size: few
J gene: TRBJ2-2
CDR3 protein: CASSSTSGSYTGELFF
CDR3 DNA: TGTGCCAGTAGTTCTACTAGCGGGAGCTACACCGGGGAGCTGTTTTTT

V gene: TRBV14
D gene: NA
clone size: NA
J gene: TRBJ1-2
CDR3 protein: CASSLQGRNYGYTF
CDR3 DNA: TGTGCCAGCAGCTTACAGGGCCGTAACTATGGCTACACCTTC

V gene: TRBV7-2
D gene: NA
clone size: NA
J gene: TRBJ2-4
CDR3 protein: CASSSWGDIQYF
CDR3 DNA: TGTGCCAGCAGCTCTTGGGGGGACATTCAGTACTTC

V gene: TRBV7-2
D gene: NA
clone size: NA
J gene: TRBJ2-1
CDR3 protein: CASSLVGASNEQFF
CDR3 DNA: TGTGCCAGCAGCTTGGTGGGAGCCAGTAATGAGCAGTTCTTC

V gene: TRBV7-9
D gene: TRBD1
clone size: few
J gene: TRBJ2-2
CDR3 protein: CASCFLPGTDNTGELFF
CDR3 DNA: TGTGCCAGCTGTTTCTTACCCGGGACAGATAACACCGGGGAGCTGTTTTTT

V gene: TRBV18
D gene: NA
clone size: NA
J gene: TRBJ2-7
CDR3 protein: CASSPRERGAGYEQYF
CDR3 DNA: TGTGCCAGCTCACCACGGGAGAGGGGCGCGGGGTACGAGCAGTACTTC

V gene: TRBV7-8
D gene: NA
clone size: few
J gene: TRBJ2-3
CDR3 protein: CASSFARRGRGPDTQYF
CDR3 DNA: TGTGCCAGCAGCTTCGCCCGAAGGGGGAGAGGGCCAGATACGCAGTATTTT

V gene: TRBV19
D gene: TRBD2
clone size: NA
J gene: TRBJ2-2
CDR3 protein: CASTPGTSGEYTGELFF
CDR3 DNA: TGTGCCAGTACTCCCGGGACTAGCGGGGAGTACACCGGGGAGCTGTTTTTT

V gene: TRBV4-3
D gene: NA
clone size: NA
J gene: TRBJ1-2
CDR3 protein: CASSQEPGVGNYGYTF
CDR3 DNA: TGCGCCAGCAGCCAAGAACCAGGGGTGGGGAACTATGGCTACACCTTC

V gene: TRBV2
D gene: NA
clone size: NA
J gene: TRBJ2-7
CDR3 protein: CASSAAGPDEQYF
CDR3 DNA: TGTGCCAGCAGTGCCGCAGGGCCCGACGAGCAGTACTTC

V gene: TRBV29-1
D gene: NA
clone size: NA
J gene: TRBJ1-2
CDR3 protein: CSVEDIDYTF
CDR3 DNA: TGCAGCGTTGAAGATATAGACTACACCTTC

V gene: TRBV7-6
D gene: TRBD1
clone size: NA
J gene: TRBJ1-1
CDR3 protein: CASSRQGATEAFF
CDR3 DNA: TGTGCCAGCAGCCGACAGGGGGCAACTGAAGCTTTCTTT

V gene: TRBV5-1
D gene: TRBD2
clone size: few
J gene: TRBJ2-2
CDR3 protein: CASSSRLAGGRGPTGELFF
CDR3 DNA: TGCGCCAGCAGCTCCCGACTAGCGGGAGGACGGGGGCCCACCGGGGAGCTGTTTTTT